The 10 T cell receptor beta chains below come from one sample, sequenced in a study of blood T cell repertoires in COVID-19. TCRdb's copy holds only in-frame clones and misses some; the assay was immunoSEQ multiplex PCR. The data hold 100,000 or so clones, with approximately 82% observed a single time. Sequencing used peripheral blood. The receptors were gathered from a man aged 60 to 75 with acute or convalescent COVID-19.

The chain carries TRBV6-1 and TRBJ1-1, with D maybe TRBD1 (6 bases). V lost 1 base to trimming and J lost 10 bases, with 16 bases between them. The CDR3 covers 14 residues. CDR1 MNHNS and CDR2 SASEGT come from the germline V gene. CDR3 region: CASSEGTAQRGAFF. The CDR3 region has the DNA TGTGCCAGCAGTGAAGGGACAGCTCAAAGGGGAGCTTTCTTT.

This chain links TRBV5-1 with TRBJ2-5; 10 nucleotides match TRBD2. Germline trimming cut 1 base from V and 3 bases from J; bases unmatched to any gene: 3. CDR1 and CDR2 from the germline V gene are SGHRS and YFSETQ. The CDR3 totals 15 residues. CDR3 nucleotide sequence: TGCGCCAGCAGCTTGTGGACTAGCGGAAAAGAGACCCAGTACTTC. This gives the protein CASSLWTSGKETQYF.

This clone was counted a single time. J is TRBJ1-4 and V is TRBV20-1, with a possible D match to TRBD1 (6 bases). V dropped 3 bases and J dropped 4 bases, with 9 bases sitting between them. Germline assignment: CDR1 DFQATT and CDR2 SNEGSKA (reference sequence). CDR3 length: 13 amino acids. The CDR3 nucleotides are TGCAGTGCTAGTAGGACAGATAATGAAAAACTGTTTTTT. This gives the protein CSASRTDNEKLFF.

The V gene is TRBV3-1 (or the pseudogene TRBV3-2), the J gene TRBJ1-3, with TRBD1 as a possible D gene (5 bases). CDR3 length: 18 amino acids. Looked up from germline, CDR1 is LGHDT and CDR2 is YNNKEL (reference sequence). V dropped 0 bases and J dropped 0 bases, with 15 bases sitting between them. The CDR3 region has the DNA TGTGCCAGCAGCCAAGATCTGGGGGGGGTTGACTCTGGAAACACCATATATTTT. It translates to CASSQDLGGVDSGNTIYF.

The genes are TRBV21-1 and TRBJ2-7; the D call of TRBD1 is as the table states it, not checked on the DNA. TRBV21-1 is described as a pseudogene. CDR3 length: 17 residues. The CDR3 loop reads CASSRRSGATDPYEQYF. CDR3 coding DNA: TGTGCCAGCAGCCGCAGGTCAGGCGCGACCGACCCCTACGAGCAGTACTTC.

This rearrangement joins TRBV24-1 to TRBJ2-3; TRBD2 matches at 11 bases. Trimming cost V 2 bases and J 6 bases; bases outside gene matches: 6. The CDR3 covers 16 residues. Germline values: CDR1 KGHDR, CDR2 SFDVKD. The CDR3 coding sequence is TGTGCCACCAGTGATTCCCTAGCGGGGGGTACCGATACGCAGTATTTT. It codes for CATSDSLAGGTDTQYF.

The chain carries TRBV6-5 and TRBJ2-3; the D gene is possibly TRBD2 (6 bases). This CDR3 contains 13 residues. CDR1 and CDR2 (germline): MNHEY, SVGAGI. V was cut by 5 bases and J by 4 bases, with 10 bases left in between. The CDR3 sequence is CASSPGGADTQYF. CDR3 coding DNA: TGTGCCAGCAGTCCCGGGGGAGCAGATACGCAGTATTTT.

CDR3 in DNA: TGCGCCAGCAGCCCCGGGGGGCCAGATACGCAGTATTTT. This translates into CASSPGGPDTQYF. The chain recombines TRBV4-1 with TRBJ2-3; possible D gene TRBD2, 7 bases. This CDR3 is 13 amino acids long. The germline gives CDR1 MGHRA, CDR2 YSYEKL. Trimming pared 4 bases from V and 4 bases from J, leaving 9 bases between.

This CDR3 is CASIRDISNQPQHF. CDR3 DNA sequence: TGTGCCAGCATTAGGGACATTAGCAATCAGCCCCAGCATTTT. The genes are TRBV6-5 and TRBJ1-5; TRBD1 might be the D (6 bases). V shed 7 bases and J shed 0 bases, with 10 bases lying between them. Germline CDR1 MNHEY, CDR2 SVGAGI. The CDR3 has 14 residues.

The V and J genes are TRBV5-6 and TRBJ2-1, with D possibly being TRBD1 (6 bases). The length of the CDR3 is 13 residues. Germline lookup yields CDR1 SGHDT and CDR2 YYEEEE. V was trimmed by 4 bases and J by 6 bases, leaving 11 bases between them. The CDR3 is CASSPGQSNEQFF. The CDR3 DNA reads TGTGCCAGCAGCCCGGGACAAAGCAATGAGCAGTTCTTC.